This T cell receptor beta chain derives from a study of cytomegalovirus exposure and HLA in healthy donors. Primers for the PCR totalled 60 Vbeta and 13 Jbeta. TCRdb's copy holds only in-frame clones and misses some; the assay was immunoSEQ multiplex PCR. The sample has 150,000 to 200,000 clones, roughly 80% seen once. Despite likely unrecorded immune exposures, the donors were nominally healthy at the time of sampling. The sequenced sample consisted of PBMCs. This TCR was recovered from a man aged 35 to 55 in good health and CMV-seronegative.

The CDR3 loop is CASSLGSRDTQYF. The CDR3 DNA sequence: TGTGCCAGCAGCTTAGGGTCGCGAGATACGCAGTATTTT. The chain employs TRBV7-2 and TRBJ2-3; D call uncertain. With 1 base removed from V and 5 bases from J, the gap between germline ends came to 7 bases. In germline, CDR1 is SGHTA, CDR2 FQGNSA. CDR3 length: 13 residues.